This passage covers 21 T cell receptor beta chains from one sample sequenced in a study of identifying expanded T cells in peripheral blood. TCRdb's copy holds only in-frame clones and misses some; the assay was immunoSEQ multiplex PCR. This sample has about 86,000 clones, with approximately 84% found just once. Sample: blood. The receptors shown here come from a person aged 18 to 75 in good health.

This sequence joins TRBV7-2 and TRBJ2-4; maybe TRBD2 (6 bases). The CDR3 runs 15 residues. CDR1 is SGHTA, CDR2 FQGNSA, per germline. Deletions cut 0 bases from V and 0 bases from J, with 6 bases between. The chain's CDR3 is CASSLARGAKNIQYF. For the CDR3, the DNA is TGTGCCAGCAGCTTAGCGCGGGGAGCCAAAAACATTCAGTACTTC.

A single count supports this clone. The rearrangement joins TRBV4-3 to TRBJ2-3; D uncertain. The germline gives CDR1 LGHNA, CDR2 YSLEER. The CDR3 runs 14 residues. V shed 0 bases and J shed 0 bases, with 4 bases lying between them. The CDR3 nucleotides read TGCGCCAGCAGCCAAGATTCGAGCACAGATACGCAGTATTTT. It yields the protein CASSQDSSTDTQYF.

The chain carries TRBV7-6 and TRBJ2-3; D possibly corresponds to TRBD2 (6 bases). V was cut by 5 bases and J by 0 bases, with 9 bases left in between. This CDR3 has 14 amino acids. Germline CDR1 SGHVS, CDR2 FNYEAQ. CDR3 DNA sequence: TGTGCCAGCAGCCAGGACTATAGCACAGATACGCAGTATTTT. This gives the protein CASSQDYSTDTQYF.

This clone showed up just a few times. V and J are TRBV30 and TRBJ1-2; D unclear. The length of the CDR3 is 13 residues. Trimming shortened V by 5 bases and J by 4 bases, and 14 bases separated the two germline ends. The V gene's germline CDR1 is GTSNPN and CDR2 SVGIG (reference sequence). For the CDR3, the DNA is TGTGCCTGGGTACGACGGAGCAGCTATGGCTACACCTTC. It encodes CAWVRRSSYGYTF.

The CDR3 DNA reads TGTGCCAGCAGGTCACCCCTCATTCAGTCCCAGTACTTC. Translated: CASRSPLIQSQYF. The chain couples TRBV6-5 to TRBJ2-5, with D unresolved. V lost 6 bases to trimming and J lost 9 bases, with 17 bases between them. Germline assignment: CDR1 MNHEY and CDR2 SVGAGI. The CDR3 length is 13 residues.

J is TRBJ1-2 and V is TRBV4-1, with 9 bases that match TRBD1. The CDR3 has 15 amino acids. From germline, CDR1 is MGHRA and CDR2 YSYEKL. Trimming removed 3 bases from V and 6 bases from J; junction bases left unmatched: 8. The CDR3 bases are TGCGCCAGCAGCCAGGACAGGGGACCCGGCCATGGCTACACCTTC. This codes for CASSQDRGPGHGYTF.

The gene calls are TRBV30 and TRBJ2-3; 7 bases line up with TRBD2. V shed 2 bases, J shed 6 bases, and the junction held 2 bases outside the gene matches. The V gene's germline CDR1 is GTSNPN and CDR2 SVGIG (reference sequence). This CDR3 is built from 12 residues. The CDR3 sequence is CAWSKGGDTQYF. The CDR3 nucleotides read TGTGCCTGGAGTAAGGGAGGGGATACGCAGTATTTT.

The chain's CDR3 is CASSKRTVSLSSYNEQFF. CDR3 nucleotide sequence: TGTGCCAGTAGTAAGAGGACAGTGTCCTTGAGCTCCTACAATGAGCAGTTCTTC. This rearrangement joins TRBV19 to TRBJ2-1; weak D call: TRBD1 (6 bases). CDR3 length: 18 amino acids. CDR1 and CDR2 from the germline V gene are LNHDA and SQIVND (reference sequence). With 4 bases removed from V and 0 bases from J, the gap between germline ends came to 19 bases.

The V and J genes are TRBV5-1 and TRBJ2-5; D is uncertain. The CDR3 length is 14 residues. In germline, CDR1 is SGHRS, CDR2 YFSETQ. The V end lost 0 bases, the J end lost 0 bases, and 6 bases lay between the germline ends. The CDR3 nucleotides read TGCGCCAGCAGCTTGGGCCCTAACCAAGAGACCCAGTACTTC. It codes for CASSLGPNQETQYF. Variable domain in full (rest from reference TRBV5-1 and TRBJ2-5): KAGVTQTPRYLIKTRGQQVTLSCSPISGHRSVSWYQQTPGQGLQFLFEYFSETQRNKGNFPGRFSGRQFSNSRSEMNVSTLELGDSALYLCASSLGPNQETQYFGPGTRLLVL.

The V and J genes are TRBV7-9 and TRBJ2-5; D not certain. The V gene lost 6 bases and the J gene lost 5 bases, with 7 bases spanning the gap. Germline assignment: CDR1 SEHNR and CDR2 FQNEAQ (reference sequence). The CDR3 totals 11 residues. Here the CDR3 reads CASSLMETQYF. CDR3 sequence (DNA): TGTGCCAGCAGTCTGATGGAGACCCAGTACTTC.

The chain uses TRBV6-5 and TRBJ2-3; D possibly matches TRBD1 or TRBD2 (5 bases each). Germline V gene data show CDR1 as MNHEY and CDR2 as SVGAGI. V was cut by 5 bases and J by 1 base, with 7 bases left in between. This CDR3 has 13 residues. CDR3 loop: CASSRDRTDTQYF. In nucleotides, the CDR3 is TGTGCCAGCAGTCGGGACCGCACAGATACGCAGTATTTT.

The table lists this clone with a few counts. CDR3 region: CASSLSQRYGYTF. CDR3 DNA sequence: TGTGCCAGCAGCTTGAGTCAGCGGTATGGCTACACCTTC. The chain carries TRBV5-4 and TRBJ1-2; unclear D gene. Germline-derived CDR1 and CDR2 are SGHNT and YYREEE (reference sequence). V gave up 1 base and J gave up 5 bases, with 9 bases separating them. The CDR3 is made up of 13 amino acids.

The CDR3 loop reads CASSIKPNGGEQYF. DNA of the CDR3: TGTGCCAGTAGTATCAAACCTAACGGAGGCGAGCAGTACTTC. V is TRBV19 and J is TRBJ2-7, with TRBD2 as a possible D gene (5 bases). V gave up 3 bases and J gave up 6 bases, with 15 bases separating them. The germline V gene has CDR1 LNHDA and CDR2 SQIVND (reference sequence). The CDR3 consists of 14 residues.

V gene TRBV14 combines with J gene TRBJ1-2, with D possibly matching TRBD1 (6 bases). The length of the CDR3 is 15 residues. Germline V gene lookup returns CDR1 SGHDN and CDR2 FVKESK. V lost 0 bases, J lost 4 bases, and 12 bases lay in between. CDR3 sequence reads: CASSQEARGPYGYTF. CDR3 bases: TGTGCCAGCAGCCAAGAGGCCAGGGGTCCCTATGGCTACACCTTC. Based on the CDR3 plus reference TRBV14 and TRBJ1-2, the full variable domain is EAGVTQFPSHSVIEKGQTVTLRCDPISGHDNLYWYRRVMGKEIKFLLHFVKESKQDESGMPNNRFLAERTGGTYSTLKVQPAELEDSGVYFCASSQEARGPYGYTFGSGTRLTVV.

The rearrangement uses TRBV6-5 and TRBJ1-2; D remains ambiguous. This CDR3 region has 12 residues. V lost 4 bases and J 13 bases, leaving 16 bases between the germline ends. Germline V gene lookup returns CDR1 MNHEY and CDR2 SVGAGI. In nucleotides, the CDR3 is TGTGCCAGCAGTTCACCCGACCTCTCTCCCACCTTC. Protein sequence: CASSSPDLSPTF.

The V gene is TRBV29-1, the J gene TRBJ2-1; D is perhaps TRBD2 (6 bases). The CDR3 length is 13 residues. Germline CDR1 and CDR2: SQVTM and ANQGSEA. The CDR3 sequence is CSATGTGYNEQFF. In DNA, the CDR3 is TGCAGTGCGACCGGGACTGGATACAATGAGCAGTTCTTC.

The rearrangement joins TRBV4-1 to TRBJ1-1; TRBD1 matches 7 bases. The CDR3 is 14 residues long. Germline values: CDR1 MGHRA, CDR2 YSYEKL. With 4 bases clipped from V and 1 base from J, the junction kept 3 bases outside the gene matches. This CDR3 reads CASSRRQGNTEAFF. In DNA, the CDR3 is TGCGCCAGCAGCCGGCGACAGGGGAACACTGAAGCTTTCTTT.

The chain carries TRBV30 and TRBJ2-2; TRBD1 aligns across 9 bases. The germline gives CDR1 GTSNPN, CDR2 SVGIG (reference sequence). This CDR3 spans 12 amino acids. The trim removed 7 bases at V and 7 bases at J, leaving 4 bases unmatched. CDR3 in amino acids: CASTDRGGELFF. CDR3 coding DNA: TGTGCCTCGACGGACAGGGGCGGGGAGCTGTTTTTT.

The chain joins TRBV4-1 to TRBJ1-1; D is perhaps TRBD1 (6 bases). The V end was cut by 0 bases, the J end by 1 base, with 12 bases between. This CDR3 is 16 amino acids long. Germline CDR1 MGHRA, CDR2 YSYEKL. DNA for the CDR3: TGCGCCAGCAGCCAAGAAGGGGGATTTAGGAACACTGAAGCTTTCTTT. This translates into CASSQEGGFRNTEAFF.

The table lists this clone with a count of one. This chain links TRBV5-5 with TRBJ2-7; D is perhaps TRBD1 or TRBD2 (5 bases each). Germline CDR1 and CDR2: SGHKS and YYEKEE (reference sequence). Trimming stripped 4 bases from V and 2 bases from J, with 16 bases between. This CDR3 comprises 15 residues. The CDR3 DNA is TGTGCCAGCAGCCCACCATTGAGGGGTACCTACGAGCAGTACTTC. Translation: CASSPPLRGTYEQYF.

The V gene is TRBV28, the J gene TRBJ1-2, with D possibly matching TRBD1 (5 bases). Germline V CDR1 and CDR2: MDHEN, SYDVKM. Deletions cut 4 bases from V and 5 bases from J, with 11 bases between. This CDR3 is 13 amino acids long. CDR3 protein: CASSWGNTYGYTF. Here the CDR3 DNA reads TGTGCCAGCAGTTGGGGCAACACTTATGGCTACACCTTC.